The clone carrying this T cell receptor (beta chain) was recorded a few times. The data were obtained in a study of T cells after yellow fever vaccination. The germline CDR1 and CDR2 sequences are SGHRS and YFSETQ. Deletions cut 2 bases from V and 8 bases from J, with 11 bases between. The CDR3 consists of 13 residues. A single record per CDR3 protein comes from TCRdb applying MiXCR to the 5' RACE reads. This sample has under 550,000 distinct CDR3 sequences, with less than 25% found just once. The chain is built from TRBV5-1 and TRBJ2-1; a weak D match, TRBD1 (6 bases). This sequence originates from a young man who received the YFV17D yellow fever vaccine. Here the sequenced sample was PBMCs, taken 20 to 25 days after the first yellow fever vaccination. DNA of the CDR3: TGCGCCAGCAGCTTACAGGGTAAGGATGAGCAGTTCTTC. Its protein product is CASSLQGKDEQFF.